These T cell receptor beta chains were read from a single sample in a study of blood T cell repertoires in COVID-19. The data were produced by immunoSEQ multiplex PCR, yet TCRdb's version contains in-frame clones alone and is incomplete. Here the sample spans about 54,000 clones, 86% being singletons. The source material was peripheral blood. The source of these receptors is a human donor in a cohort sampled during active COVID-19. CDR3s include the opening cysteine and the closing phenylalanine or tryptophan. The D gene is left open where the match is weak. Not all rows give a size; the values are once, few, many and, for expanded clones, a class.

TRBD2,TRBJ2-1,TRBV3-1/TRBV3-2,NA,TGTGCCAGCAGCCAAGCTAGCGGGAGGTCCTACAATGAGCAGTTCTTC,CASSQASGRSYNEQFF
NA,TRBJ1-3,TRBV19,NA,TGTGCCTCTGGGGAGCAGATCTCTGGAAACACCATATATTTT,CASGEQISGNTIYF
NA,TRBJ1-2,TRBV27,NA,TGTGCCAGCAAGAGGGAGGGGAACTATGGCTACACCTTC,CASKREGNYGYTF
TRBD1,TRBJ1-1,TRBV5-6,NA,TGTGCCAGCAGCTTGGCCGGGCAGGGGGCTTTAACTGAAGCTTTCTTT,CASSLAGQGALTEAFF
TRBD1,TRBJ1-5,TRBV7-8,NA,TGTGCCAGCAGCCTAAGGGACAGGTTTAGCAATCAGCCCCAGCATTTT,CASSLRDRFSNQPQHF
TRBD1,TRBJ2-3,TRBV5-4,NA,TGTGCCAGCAGCTGGGGACAGGGGGCGCACCTAAGCACAGATACGCAGTATTTT,CASSWGQGAHLSTDTQYF
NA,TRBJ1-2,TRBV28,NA,TGTGCCAGCAGTTTACACTCTCCGGGACTCAGGCTTGGCTACACCTTC,CASSLHSPGLRLGYTF
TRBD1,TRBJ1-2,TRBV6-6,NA,TGTGCCAGCAGTTCGGGACAGGGGGCGCAGGGCTACACCTTC,CASSSGQGAQGYTF
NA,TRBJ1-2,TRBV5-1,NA,TGCGCCAGCAGCGTACAGGGCCGGGTAGGCTACACCTTC,CASSVQGRVGYTF
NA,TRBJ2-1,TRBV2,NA,TGTGCCAGCAGTCGAGACAGGAAACCCTACAATGAGCAGTTCTTC,CASSRDRKPYNEQFF
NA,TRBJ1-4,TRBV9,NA,TGTGCCAGCAGCGTAGATCAACAGGGTTATGAAAAACTGTTTTTT,CASSVDQQGYEKLFF
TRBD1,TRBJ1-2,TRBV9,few,TGTGCCAGCAGCACTATGAGAGGGGGCGACTACACCTTC,CASSTMRGGDYTF
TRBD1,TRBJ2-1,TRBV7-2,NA,TGTGCCAGCAGCCTCACCCGGGACAGGGGGGCGAATGAGCAGTTCTTC,CASSLTRDRGANEQFF
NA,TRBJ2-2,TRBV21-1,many,TGTGCCAGCAGCGAGGGACAGATCGGGGAGCTGTTTTTT,CASSEGQIGELFF
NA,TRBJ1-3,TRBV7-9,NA,TGTGCCAGCAGCTCCGACACCAGTGATGGAAACACCATATATTTT,CASSSDTSDGNTIYF
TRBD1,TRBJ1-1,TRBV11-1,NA,TGTGCCAGCAGCGTTGACAGGGGTGGGCGTGTAGCTTTCTTT,CASSVDRGGRVAFF
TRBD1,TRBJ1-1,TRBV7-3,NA,TGTGCCAACTTACAGGGGAGCGACACTGAAGCTTTCTTT,CANLQGSDTEAFF
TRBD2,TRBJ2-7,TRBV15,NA,TGTGCCACCAGCAGAGTGGGCCCCGGTGAGGGAGGGTTCTCCTACGAGCAGTACTTC,CATSRVGPGEGGFSYEQYF
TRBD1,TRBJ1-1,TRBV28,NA,TGTGCCAGCAGTTCCCAAAAGGGGGCCCTTGAAGCTTTCTTT,CASSSQKGALEAFF
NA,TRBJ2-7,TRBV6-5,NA,TGTGCCAGCAGTTATAGTAGCGGACCCTACGAGCAGTACTTC,CASSYSSGPYEQYF
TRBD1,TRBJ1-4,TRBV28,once,TGTGCCAGCAGCACCCGGACAGGGGGACGAGAAAAACTGTTTTTT,CASSTRTGGREKLFF
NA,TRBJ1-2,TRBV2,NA,TGTGCCAGCAGTGATGTCAGCCGACCCGGGGACTATGGCTACACCTTC,CASSDVSRPGDYGYTF
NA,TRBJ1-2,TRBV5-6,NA,TGTGCCAGCAGCTGGGGGCGCCTGCCCTATGGCTACACCTTC,CASSWGRLPYGYTF
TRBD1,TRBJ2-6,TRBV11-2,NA,TGTGCCAGCAGCTTGGGACAGCCTGGGGCCAACGTCCTGACTTTC,CASSLGQPGANVLTF
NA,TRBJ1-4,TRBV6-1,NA,TGTGCCAGCAGTGAAACTTTGAGGGTTTTGACTAATGAAAAACTGTTTTTT,CASSETLRVLTNEKLFF
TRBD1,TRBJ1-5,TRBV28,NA,TGTGCCAGCAGGACAGGGGATCAGCCCCAGCATTTT,CASRTGDQPQHF